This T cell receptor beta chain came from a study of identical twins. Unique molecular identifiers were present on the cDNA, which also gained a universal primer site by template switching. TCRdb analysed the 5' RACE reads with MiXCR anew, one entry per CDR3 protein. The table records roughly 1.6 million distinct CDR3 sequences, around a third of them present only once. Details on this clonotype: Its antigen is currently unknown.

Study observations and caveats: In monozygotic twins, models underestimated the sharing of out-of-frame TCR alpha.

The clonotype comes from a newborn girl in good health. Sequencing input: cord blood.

CDR3: CASSYTGQGLHEQYF. CDR3 bases: TGTGCCAGCAGTTATACGGGACAGGGGCTTCACGAGCAGTACTTC. The chain recombines TRBV25-1 with TRBJ2-5, with 10 bases identical to TRBD1. The end of the DNA fits TRBJ2-7 better, so the J call may be wrong. This CDR3 comprises 15 residues. Germline CDR1 reads MGHDK; CDR2 reads SYGVNS.